One and the same sample provided the 3 T cell receptor beta chains below, sequenced in a study of T cell repertoires in cytomegalovirus infection. Their recognized antigens are unknown. One entry per CDR3 protein, called by TCRdb with MiXCR from the reads. This sample yields about 920,000 distinct CDR3 sequences, of which 31% are seen a single time; more than 12% belongs to the top ten. Material: cultured CD8+ T cells from PBMCs, obtained from culture after CMV antigen stimulation. The receptors stem from a human donor in good health (CMV status not recorded). Some clones in this sample may be carry-over from other donors' samples.

This clonotype was seen a handful of times. The genes are TRBV7-9 and TRBJ2-7; TRBD2 agrees at 7 bases. V gave up 1 base and J gave up 7 bases; unmatched junction bases: 4. Germline V gives CDR1 SEHNR, CDR2 FQNEAQ (reference sequence). The CDR3 runs 13 residues. The CDR3 sequence: CASSLGSSGEQYV. Here the CDR3 DNA reads TGTGCCAGCAGCTTAGGTTCTAGCGGAGAGCAGTACGTC.

At least ten counts were recorded for this clonotype. The genes are TRBV5-1 and TRBJ2-2, with 9 bases lining up with TRBD1. V was pared by 4 bases and J by 3 bases, with 7 bases of the junction left unmatched. CDR3 size: 16 residues. Germline values: CDR1 SGHRS, CDR2 YFSETQ. The CDR3 DNA reads TGCGCCAGCAGCCTGACAGGGGGAATGGACACCGGGGAGCTGTTTTTT. It codes for CASSLTGGMDTGELFF. The full variable domain, with the rest looked up from reference TRBV5-1 and TRBJ2-2, is KAGVTQTPRYLIKTRGQQVTLSCSPISGHRSVSWYQQTPGQGLQFLFEYFSETQRNKGNFPGRFSGRQFSNSRSEMNVSTLELGDSALYLCASSLTGGMDTGELFFGEGSRLTVL.

CDR3 amino acids: CASSIISEAFF. CDR3 coding DNA: TGTGCCAGTAGTATAATCTCTGAAGCTTTCTTT. The chain couples TRBV19 to TRBJ1-1; D not certain. CDR3 size: 11 residues. Per the germline V gene, CDR1 is LNHDA and CDR2 is SQIVND (reference sequence). V lost 2 bases and J 6 bases, leaving 4 bases between the germline ends.